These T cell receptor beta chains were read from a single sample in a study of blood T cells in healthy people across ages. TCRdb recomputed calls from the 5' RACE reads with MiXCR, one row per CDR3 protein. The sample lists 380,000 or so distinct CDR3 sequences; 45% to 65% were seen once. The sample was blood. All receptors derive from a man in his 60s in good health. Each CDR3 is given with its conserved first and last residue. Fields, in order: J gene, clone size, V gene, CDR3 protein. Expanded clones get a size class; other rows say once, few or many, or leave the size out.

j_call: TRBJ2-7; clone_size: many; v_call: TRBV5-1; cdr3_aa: CASSWTGPSYEQYF
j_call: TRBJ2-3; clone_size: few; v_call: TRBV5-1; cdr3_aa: CASSLTGDSSDTQYF
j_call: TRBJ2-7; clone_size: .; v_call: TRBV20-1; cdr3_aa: CSAPPDRPGGEQYF
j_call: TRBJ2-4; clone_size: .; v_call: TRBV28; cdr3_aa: CASSLWVGTGSNIQYF
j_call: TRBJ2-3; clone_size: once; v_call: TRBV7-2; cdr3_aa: CASSFEAPGLTDTQYF
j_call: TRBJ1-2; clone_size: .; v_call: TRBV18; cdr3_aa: CASSLPRGYSGYTF
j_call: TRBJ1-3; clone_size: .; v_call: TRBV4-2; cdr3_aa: CASSQTWGGTGNTIYF
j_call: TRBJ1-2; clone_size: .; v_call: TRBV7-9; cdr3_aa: CATPVSGQVYGYTF
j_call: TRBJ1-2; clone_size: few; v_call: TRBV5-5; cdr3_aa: CASRLSADRGYTF
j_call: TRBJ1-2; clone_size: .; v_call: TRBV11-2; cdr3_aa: CASKGKTPLYGYTF
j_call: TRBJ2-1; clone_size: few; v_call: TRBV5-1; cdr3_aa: CASSKAGTGYNEQFF
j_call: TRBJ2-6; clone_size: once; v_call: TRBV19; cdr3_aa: CASKSYLSSGANVLTF
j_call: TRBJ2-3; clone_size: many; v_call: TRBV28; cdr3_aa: CASSLGFGTDTQYF
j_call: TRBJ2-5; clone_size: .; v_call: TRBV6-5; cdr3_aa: CASSPGLAGGTETQYF
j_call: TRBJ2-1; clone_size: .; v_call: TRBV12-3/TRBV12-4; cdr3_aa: CASSLEQGGNNEQFF
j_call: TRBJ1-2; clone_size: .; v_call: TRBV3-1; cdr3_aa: CASSQDRGLYGYTF
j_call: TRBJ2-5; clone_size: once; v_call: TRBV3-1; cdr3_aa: CASSPETSGQESQYF
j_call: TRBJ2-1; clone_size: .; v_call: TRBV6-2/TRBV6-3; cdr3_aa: CASSYLVWRSSYNEQFF
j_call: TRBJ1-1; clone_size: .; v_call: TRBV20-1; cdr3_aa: CSAPGQGASEAFF
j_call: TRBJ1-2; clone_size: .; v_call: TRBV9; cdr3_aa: CASNKGGSAYGYTF
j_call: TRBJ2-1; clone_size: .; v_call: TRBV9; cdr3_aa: CASSVPGLAGGEQFF
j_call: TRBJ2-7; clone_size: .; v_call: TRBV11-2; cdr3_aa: CASSLESFYEQYF
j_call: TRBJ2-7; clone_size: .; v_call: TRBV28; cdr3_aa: CASSFQGAPYEQYF
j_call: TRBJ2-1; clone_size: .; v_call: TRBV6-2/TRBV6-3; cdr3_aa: CASSYSGTSRWDEQFF
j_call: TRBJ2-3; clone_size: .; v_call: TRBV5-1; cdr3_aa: CASSYSGSTDTQYF
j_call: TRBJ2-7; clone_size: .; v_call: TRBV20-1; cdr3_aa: CSARGGTSGRAPYEQYF
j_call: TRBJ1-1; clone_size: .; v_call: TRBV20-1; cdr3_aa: CSAPEQGAWTEAFF
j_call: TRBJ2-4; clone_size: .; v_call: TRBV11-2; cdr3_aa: CASSRFGLGQTKNIQYF
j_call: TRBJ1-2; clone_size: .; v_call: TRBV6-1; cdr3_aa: CASSPRGPPSIGYTF
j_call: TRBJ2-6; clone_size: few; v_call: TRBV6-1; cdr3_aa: CASSEVGSGANVLTF
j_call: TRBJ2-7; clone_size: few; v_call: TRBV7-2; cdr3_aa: CASSINPGYEQYF
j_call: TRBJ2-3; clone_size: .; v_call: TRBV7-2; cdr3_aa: CASSLGFQTDTQYF
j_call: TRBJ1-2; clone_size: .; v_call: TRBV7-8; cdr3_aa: CASSKDMYYTF
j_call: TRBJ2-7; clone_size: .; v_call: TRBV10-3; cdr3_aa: CAISTSNYEQYF
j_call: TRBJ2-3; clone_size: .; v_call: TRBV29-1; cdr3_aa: CSVVGGSGDTQYF
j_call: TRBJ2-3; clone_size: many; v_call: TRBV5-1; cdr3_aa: CASSPRPSTDTQYF
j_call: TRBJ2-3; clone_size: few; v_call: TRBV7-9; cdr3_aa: CASSSTSGRSDTQYF
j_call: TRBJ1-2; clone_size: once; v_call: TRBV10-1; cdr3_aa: CASSQQGTYGYTF